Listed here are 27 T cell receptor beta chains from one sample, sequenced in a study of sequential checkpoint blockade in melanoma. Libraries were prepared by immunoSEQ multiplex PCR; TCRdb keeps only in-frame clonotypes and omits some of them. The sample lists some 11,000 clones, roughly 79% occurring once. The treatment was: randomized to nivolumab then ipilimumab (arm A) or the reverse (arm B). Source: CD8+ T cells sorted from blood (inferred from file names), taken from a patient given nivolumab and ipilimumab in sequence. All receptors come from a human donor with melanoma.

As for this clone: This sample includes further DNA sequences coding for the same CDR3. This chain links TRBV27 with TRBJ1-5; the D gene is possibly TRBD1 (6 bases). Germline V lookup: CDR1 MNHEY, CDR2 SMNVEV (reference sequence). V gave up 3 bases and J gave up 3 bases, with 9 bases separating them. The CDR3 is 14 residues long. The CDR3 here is CASSLAGVNQPQHF. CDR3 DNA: TGTGCCAGCAGTTTGGCAGGGGTCAATCAGCCCCAGCATTTT.

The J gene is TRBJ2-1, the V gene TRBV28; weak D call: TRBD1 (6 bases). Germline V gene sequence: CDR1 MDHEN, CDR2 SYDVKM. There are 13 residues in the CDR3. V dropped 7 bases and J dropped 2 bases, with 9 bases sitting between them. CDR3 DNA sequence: TGTGCCAGCACCGGGGACACCTACAATGAGCAGTTCTTC. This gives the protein CASTGDTYNEQFF.

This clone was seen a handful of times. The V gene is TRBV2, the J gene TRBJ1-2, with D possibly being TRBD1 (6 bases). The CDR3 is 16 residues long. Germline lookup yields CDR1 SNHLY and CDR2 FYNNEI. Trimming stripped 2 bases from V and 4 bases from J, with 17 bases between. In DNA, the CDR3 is TGTGCCAGCAGTGAACCTCTGTCACAGGGCCTCTATGGCTACACCTTC. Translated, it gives CASSEPLSQGLYGYTF. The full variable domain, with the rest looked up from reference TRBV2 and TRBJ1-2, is EPEVTQTPSHQVTQMGQEVILRCVPISNHLYFYWYRQILGQKVEFLVSFYNNEISEKSEIFDDQFSVERPDGSNFTLKIRSTKLEDSAMYFCASSEPLSQGLYGYTFGSGTRLTVV.

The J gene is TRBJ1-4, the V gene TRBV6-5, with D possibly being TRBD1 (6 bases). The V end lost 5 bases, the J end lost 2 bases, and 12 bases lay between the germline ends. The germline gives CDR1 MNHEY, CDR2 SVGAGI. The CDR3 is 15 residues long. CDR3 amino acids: CASSKGGRTNEKLFF. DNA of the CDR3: TGTGCCAGCAGTAAGGGGGGGAGGACTAATGAAAAACTGTTTTTT.

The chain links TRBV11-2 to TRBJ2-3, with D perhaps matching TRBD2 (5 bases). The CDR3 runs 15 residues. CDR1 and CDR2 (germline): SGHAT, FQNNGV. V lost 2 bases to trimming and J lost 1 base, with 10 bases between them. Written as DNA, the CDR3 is TGTGCCAGCAGCTTAAGCGGCAGCGGCACAGATACGCAGTATTTT. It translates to CASSLSGSGTDTQYF.

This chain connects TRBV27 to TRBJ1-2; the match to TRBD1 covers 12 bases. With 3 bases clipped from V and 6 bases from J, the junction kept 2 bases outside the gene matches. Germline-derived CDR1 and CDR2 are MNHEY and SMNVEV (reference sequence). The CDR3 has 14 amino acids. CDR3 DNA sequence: TGTGCCAGCAGTTTGGGACAGGGGGCCGATGGCTACACCTTC. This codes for CASSLGQGADGYTF.

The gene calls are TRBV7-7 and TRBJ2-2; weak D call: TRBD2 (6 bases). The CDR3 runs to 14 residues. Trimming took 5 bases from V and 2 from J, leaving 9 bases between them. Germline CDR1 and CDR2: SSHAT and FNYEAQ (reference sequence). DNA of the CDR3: TGTGCCAGCAGCCCGGGGGTTAACACCGGGGAGCTGTTTTTT. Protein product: CASSPGVNTGELFF.

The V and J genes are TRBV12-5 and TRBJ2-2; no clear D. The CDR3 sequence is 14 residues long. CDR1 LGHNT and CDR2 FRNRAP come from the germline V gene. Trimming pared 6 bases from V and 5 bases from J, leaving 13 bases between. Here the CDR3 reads CASGFPRYTGELFF. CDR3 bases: TGTGCTAGTGGCTTCCCTAGATATACCGGGGAGCTGTTTTTT.

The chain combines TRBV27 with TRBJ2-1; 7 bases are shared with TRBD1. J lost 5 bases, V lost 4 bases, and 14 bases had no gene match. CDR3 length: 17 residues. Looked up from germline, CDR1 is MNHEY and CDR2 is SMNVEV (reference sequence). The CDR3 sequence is CASSSTDRGQPNNEQFF. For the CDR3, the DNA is TGTGCCAGCAGTTCAACTGACCGGGGACAGCCGAACAATGAGCAGTTCTTC.

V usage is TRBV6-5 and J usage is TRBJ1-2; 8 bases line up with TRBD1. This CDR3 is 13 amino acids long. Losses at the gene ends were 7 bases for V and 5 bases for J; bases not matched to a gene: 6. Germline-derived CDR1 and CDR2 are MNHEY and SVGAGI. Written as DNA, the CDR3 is TGTGCCAGCACTACGACAGGGGAATATGGCTACACCTTC. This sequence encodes CASTTTGEYGYTF.

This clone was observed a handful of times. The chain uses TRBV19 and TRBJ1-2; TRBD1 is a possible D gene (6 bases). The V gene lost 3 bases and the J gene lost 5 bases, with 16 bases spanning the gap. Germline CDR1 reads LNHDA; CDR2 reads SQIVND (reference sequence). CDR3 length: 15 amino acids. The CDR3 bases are TGTGCCAGTAGTATCGCACAGGGTGTCACTTATGGCTACACCTTC. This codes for CASSIAQGVTYGYTF.

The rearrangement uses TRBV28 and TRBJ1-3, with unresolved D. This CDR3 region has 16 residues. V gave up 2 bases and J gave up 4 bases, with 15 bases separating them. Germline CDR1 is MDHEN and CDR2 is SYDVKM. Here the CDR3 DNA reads TGTGCCAGCAGTTTACATTACGGGGTGGGCGGAAACACCATATATTTT. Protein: CASSLHYGVGGNTIYF.

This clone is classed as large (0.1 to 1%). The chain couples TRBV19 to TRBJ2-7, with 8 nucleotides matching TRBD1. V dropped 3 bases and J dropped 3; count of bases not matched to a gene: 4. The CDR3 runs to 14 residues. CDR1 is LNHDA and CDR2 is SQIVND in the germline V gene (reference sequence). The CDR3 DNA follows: TGTGCCAGTAGTATCACAGGGGGTATCTACGAGCAGTACTTC. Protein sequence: CASSITGGIYEQYF.

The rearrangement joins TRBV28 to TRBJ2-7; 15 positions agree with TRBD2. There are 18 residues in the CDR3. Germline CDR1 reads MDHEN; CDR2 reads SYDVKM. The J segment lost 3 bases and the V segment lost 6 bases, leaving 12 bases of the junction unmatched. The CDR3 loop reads CASSPRTSGRARFYEQYF. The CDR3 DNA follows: TGTGCCAGCAGCCCCCGGACTAGCGGGAGGGCCCGGTTCTACGAGCAGTACTTC.

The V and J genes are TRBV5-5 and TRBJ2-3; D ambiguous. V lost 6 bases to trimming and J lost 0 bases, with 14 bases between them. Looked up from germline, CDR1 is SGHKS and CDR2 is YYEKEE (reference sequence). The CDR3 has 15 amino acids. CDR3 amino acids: CASIQILTSTDTQYF. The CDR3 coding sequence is TGTGCCAGCATCCAAATTCTGACTAGCACAGATACGCAGTATTTT.

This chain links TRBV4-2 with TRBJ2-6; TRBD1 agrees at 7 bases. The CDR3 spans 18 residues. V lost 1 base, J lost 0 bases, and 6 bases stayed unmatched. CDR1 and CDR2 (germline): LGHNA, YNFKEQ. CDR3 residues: CASSQAPQGVSGANVLTF. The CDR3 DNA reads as TGTGCCAGCAGCCAAGCACCGCAGGGGGTCTCTGGGGCCAACGTCCTGACTTTC.

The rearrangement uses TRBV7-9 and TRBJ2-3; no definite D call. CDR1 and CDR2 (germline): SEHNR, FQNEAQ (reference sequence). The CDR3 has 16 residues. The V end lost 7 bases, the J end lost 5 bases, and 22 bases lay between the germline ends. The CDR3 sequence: CASNPETGFVIDTQYF. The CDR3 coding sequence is TGTGCCAGCAACCCAGAGACTGGATTCGTCATAGATACGCAGTATTTT.

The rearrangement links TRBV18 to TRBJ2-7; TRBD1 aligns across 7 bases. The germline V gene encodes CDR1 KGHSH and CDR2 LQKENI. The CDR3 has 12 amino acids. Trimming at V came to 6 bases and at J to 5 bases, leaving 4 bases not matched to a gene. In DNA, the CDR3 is TGTGCCAGCTCTCAGGGGGTGGACGAGCAGTACTTC. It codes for CASSQGVDEQYF.

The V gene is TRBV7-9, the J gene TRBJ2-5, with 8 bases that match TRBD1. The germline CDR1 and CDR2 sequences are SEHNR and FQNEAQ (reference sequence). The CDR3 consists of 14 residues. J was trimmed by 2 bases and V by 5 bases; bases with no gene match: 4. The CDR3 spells CASSPWTGQETQYF. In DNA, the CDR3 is TGTGCCAGCAGCCCCTGGACAGGGCAAGAGACCCAGTACTTC.

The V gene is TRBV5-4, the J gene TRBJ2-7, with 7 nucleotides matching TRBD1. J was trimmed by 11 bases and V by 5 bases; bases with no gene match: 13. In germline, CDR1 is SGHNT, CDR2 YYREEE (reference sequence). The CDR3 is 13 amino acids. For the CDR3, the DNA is TGTGCCAGCAGAGCCGGGACAGATATCCGGGAGTACTTC. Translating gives CASRAGTDIREYF.

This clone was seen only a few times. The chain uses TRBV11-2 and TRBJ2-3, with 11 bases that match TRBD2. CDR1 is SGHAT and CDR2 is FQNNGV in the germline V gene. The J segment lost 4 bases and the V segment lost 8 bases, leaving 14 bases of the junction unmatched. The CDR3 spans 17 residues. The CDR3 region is CASLSFLTSGSADTQYF. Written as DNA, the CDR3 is TGTGCCAGCCTCAGCTTTCTCACTAGCGGGAGTGCAGATACGCAGTATTTT.

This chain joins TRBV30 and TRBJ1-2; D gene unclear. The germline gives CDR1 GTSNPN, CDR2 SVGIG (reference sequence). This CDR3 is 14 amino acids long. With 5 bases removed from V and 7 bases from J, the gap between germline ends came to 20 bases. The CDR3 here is CAWDGQASGGGYTF. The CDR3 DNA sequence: TGTGCCTGGGACGGGCAGGCCAGCGGAGGTGGCTACACCTTC. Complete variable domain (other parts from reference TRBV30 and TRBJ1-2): SQTIHQWPATLVQPVGSPLSLECTVEGTSNPNLYWYRQAAGRGLQLLFYSVGIGQISSEVPQNLSASRPQDRQFILSSKKLLLSDSGFYLCAWDGQASGGGYTFGSGTRLTVV.

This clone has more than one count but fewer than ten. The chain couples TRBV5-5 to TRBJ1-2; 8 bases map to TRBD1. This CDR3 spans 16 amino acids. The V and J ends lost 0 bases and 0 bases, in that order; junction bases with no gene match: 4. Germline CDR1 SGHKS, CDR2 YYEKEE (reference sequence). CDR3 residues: CASSLAGGYPNYGYTF. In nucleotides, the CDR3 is TGTGCCAGCAGCTTGGCAGGGGGCTATCCTAACTATGGCTACACCTTC.

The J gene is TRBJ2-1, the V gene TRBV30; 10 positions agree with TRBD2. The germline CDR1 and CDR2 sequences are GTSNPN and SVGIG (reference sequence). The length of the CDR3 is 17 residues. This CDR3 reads CAWDPTDWTSGYNEQFF. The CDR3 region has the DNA TGTGCTTGGGACCCAACCGACTGGACTAGCGGCTACAATGAGCAGTTCTTC.

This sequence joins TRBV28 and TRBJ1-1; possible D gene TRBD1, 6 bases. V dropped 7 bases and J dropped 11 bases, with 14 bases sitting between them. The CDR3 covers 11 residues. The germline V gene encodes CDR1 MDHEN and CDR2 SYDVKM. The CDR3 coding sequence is TGTGCCAGCACAGAGGGGGATCCGGCTTTCTTT. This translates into CASTEGDPAFF.

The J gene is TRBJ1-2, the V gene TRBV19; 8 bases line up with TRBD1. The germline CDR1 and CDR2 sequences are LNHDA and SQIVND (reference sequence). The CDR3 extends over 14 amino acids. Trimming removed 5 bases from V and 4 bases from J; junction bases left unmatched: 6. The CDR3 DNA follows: TGTGCCAGTAGTCCCAGGGGGCTAGGCTATGGCTACACCTTC. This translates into CASSPRGLGYGYTF.

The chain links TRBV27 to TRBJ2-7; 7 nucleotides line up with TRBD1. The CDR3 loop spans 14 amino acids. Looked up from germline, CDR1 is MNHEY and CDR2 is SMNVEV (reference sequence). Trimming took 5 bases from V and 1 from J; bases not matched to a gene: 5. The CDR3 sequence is CASSPTGPSYEQYF. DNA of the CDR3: TGTGCCAGCAGTCCGACAGGGCCTTCCTACGAGCAGTACTTC.